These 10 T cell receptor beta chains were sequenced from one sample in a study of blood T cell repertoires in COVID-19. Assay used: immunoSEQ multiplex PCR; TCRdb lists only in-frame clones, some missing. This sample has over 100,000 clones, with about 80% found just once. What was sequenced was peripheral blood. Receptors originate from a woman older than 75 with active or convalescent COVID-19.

DNA of the CDR3: TGCAGTGCTAGAAGGGAGGACGCAGCTTTCTTT. Its protein product is CSARREDAAFF. This chain joins TRBV20-1 and TRBJ1-1; the D is unclear. Trimming removed 2 bases from V and 10 bases from J, with 11 bases in between. The CDR3 contains 11 residues. Germline CDR1 and CDR2: DFQATT and SNEGSKA (reference sequence).

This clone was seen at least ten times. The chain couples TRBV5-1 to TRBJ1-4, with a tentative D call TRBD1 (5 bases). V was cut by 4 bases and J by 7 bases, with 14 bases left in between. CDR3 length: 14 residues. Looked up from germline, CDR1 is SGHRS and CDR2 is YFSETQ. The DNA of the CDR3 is TGCGCCAGCAGCCTCGGACATAACGGTGAAAAACTGTTTTTT. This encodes CASSLGHNGEKLFF.

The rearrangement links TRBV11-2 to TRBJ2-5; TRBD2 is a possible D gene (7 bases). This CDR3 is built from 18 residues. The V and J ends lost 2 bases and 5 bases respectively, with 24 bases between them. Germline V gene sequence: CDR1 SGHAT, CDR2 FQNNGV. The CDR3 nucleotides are TGTGCCAGCAGCTTAAAGCCGGGAAGGGGGGGAGTGAGCGAGACCCAGTACTTC. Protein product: CASSLKPGRGGVSETQYF.

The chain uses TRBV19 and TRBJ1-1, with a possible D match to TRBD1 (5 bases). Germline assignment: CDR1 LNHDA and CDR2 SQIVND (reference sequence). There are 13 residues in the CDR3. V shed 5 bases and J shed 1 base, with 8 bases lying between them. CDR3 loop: CASSYRPNTEAFF. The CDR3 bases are TGTGCCAGTAGTTACAGGCCGAACACTGAAGCTTTCTTT.

The CDR3 DNA sequence: TGTGCCAGTAGTATAAGACAGCCGTCTAACACTGAAGCTTTCTTT. Translation: CASSIRQPSNTEAFF. V and J are TRBV19 and TRBJ1-1, with D tentatively TRBD1 (5 bases). The CDR3 covers 15 residues. The V end was cut by 2 bases, the J end by 2 bases, with 12 bases between. The germline V gene has CDR1 LNHDA and CDR2 SQIVND (reference sequence).

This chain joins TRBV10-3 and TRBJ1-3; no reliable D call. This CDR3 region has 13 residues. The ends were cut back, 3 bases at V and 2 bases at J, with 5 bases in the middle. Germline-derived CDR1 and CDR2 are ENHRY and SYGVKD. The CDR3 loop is CAISDGAGNTIYF. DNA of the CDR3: TGTGCCATCAGTGACGGGGCTGGAAACACCATATATTTT.

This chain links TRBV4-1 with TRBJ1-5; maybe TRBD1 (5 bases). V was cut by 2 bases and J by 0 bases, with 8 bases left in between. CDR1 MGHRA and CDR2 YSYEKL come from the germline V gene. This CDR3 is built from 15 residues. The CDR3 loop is CASSQQGISNQPQHF. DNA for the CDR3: TGCGCCAGCAGCCAACAGGGAATTAGCAATCAGCCCCAGCATTTT.

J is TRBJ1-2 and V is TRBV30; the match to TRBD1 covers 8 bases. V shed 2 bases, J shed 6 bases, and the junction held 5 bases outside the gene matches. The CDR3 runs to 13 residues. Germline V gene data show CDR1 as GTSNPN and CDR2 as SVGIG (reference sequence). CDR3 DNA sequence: TGTGCCTGGAGTCTCCAGGGGGCGCATGGCTACACCTTC. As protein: CAWSLQGAHGYTF.

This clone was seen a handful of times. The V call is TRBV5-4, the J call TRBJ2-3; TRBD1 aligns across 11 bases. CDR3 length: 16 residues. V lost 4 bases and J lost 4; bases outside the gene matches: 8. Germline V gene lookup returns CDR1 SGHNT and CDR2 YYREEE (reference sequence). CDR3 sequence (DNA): TGTGCCAGCAGCGGATCAGGACAGGGGGCCTCAGATACGCAGTATTTT. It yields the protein CASSGSGQGASDTQYF.

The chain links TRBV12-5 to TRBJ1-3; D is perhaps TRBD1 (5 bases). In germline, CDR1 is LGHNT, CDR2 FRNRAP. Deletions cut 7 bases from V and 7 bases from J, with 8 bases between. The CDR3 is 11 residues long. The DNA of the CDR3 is TGTGCTAGTGTCCGGGGGAACACCATATATTTT. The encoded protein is CASVRGNTIYF.